The rows below give T cell receptor beta chains drawn from one sample of a study of blood T cell repertoires in COVID-19. Clones were read by immunoSEQ multiplex PCR, and TCRdb kept only the in-frame ones, dropping some. Here the sample spans approximately 270,000 clones, 70% to 90% being singletons. Sequences were obtained from PBMCs or T cells enriched from blood (not recorded which). These receptors all come from a woman aged 25 to 39 who had recovered from COVID-19. CDR3s include the opening cysteine and the closing phenylalanine or tryptophan. Fields, in order: clone size, D gene, V gene, CDR3 length, J gene, CDR3 protein, CDR3 DNA. D genes are given only for firm matches. Not every row has a clone size; where given, it reads once, few, many or a size class.

abundance: few; d_gene: TRBD1; v_gene: TRBV12-5; len: 14; j_gene: TRBJ1-2; CDR3aa: CASGFPDRADGYTF; CDR3nt: TGTGCTAGTGGTTTCCCCGACAGGGCGGATGGCTACACCTTC
abundance: NA; d_gene: NA; v_gene: TRBV6-1; len: 15; j_gene: TRBJ1-6; CDR3aa: CASRAVEGKSSPLHF; CDR3nt: TGTGCCAGCCGGGCAGTGGAGGGAAAGTCTTCACCCCTCCACTTT
abundance: NA; d_gene: TRBD1; v_gene: TRBV3-1/TRBV3-2; len: 16; j_gene: TRBJ2-3; CDR3aa: CASSQGLSGGADTQYF; CDR3nt: TGTGCCAGCAGCCAAGGACTGTCAGGGGGCGCAGATACGCAGTATTTT
abundance: NA; d_gene: NA; v_gene: TRBV6-5; len: 15; j_gene: TRBJ2-3; CDR3aa: CARTAGIPSTDTQYF; CDR3nt: TGTGCCAGAACGGCGGGGATCCCTAGCACAGATACGCAGTATTTT
abundance: NA; d_gene: TRBD1; v_gene: TRBV12-3/TRBV12-4; len: 12; j_gene: TRBJ1-2; CDR3aa: CASTTGVYGYTF; CDR3nt: TGTGCCAGCACAACAGGGGTTTATGGCTACACCTTC
abundance: NA; d_gene: TRBD1; v_gene: TRBV27; len: 15; j_gene: TRBJ2-2; CDR3aa: CASSPGTVNTGELFF; CDR3nt: TGTGCCAGCAGTCCCGGGACAGTGAACACCGGGGAGCTGTTTTTT
abundance: NA; d_gene: TRBD2; v_gene: TRBV5-6; len: 14; j_gene: TRBJ2-7; CDR3aa: CASSLPGGGYEQYF; CDR3nt: TGTGCCAGCAGCTTGCCCGGGGGAGGGTACGAGCAGTACTTC
abundance: NA; d_gene: NA; v_gene: TRBV5-4; len: 15; j_gene: TRBJ2-2; CDR3aa: CASSTGQRITGELFF; CDR3nt: TGTGCCAGCAGTACAGGTCAGCGTATAACCGGGGAGCTGTTTTTT
abundance: few; d_gene: TRBD1; v_gene: TRBV7-9; len: 16; j_gene: TRBJ1-5; CDR3aa: CASSLGRQGTDQPQHF; CDR3nt: TGTGCCAGCAGCTTAGGCCGACAGGGTACGGATCAGCCCCAGCATTTT
abundance: NA; d_gene: TRBD1; v_gene: TRBV30; len: 13; j_gene: TRBJ1-2; CDR3aa: CASLDRGSYGYTF; CDR3nt: TGTGCCTCTCTTGACAGGGGCAGCTATGGCTACACCTTC